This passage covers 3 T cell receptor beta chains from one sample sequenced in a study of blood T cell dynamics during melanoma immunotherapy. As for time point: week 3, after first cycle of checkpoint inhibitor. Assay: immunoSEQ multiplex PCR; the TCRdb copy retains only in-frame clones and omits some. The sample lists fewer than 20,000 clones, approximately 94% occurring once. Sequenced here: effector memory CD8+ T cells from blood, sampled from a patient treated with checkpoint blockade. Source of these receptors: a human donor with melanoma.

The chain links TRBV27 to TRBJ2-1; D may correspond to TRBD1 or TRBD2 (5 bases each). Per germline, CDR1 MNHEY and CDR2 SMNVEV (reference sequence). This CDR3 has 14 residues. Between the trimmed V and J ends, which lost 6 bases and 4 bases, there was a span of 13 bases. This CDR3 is CASSPSGLYNEQFF. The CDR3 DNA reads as TGTGCCAGCAGCCCTTCGGGGCTTTACAATGAGCAGTTCTTC.

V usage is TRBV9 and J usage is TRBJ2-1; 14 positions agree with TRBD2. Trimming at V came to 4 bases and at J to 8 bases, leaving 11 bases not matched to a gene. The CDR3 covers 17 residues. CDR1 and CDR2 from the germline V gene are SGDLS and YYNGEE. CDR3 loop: CASSLYQGLAGVDEQFF. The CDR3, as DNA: TGTGCCAGCAGCCTTTACCAGGGACTAGCGGGAGTGGATGAGCAGTTCTTC.

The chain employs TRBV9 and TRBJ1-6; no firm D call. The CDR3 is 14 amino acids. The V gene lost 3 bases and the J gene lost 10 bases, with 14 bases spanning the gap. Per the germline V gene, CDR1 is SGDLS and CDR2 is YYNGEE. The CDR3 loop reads CASSETIMGSPLHF. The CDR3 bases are TGTGCCAGCAGCGAGACTATCATGGGGTCACCCCTCCACTTT.